This is a list of T cell receptor beta chains from one sample in a study of neurological immune-mediated disorders. TCRdb re-called the 5' RACE reads with MiXCR, one entry per CDR3 protein. The profile shows over 45,000 distinct CDR3 sequences, 3% to 4% of them singletons. Specimen: CD4+ T cells from blood. The receptor source for this set is a woman in her thirties or forties with multiple sclerosis. Each CDR3 is given with its conserved first and last residue. Fields, in order: clone size, D gene, V gene, J gene, CDR3 DNA, CDR3 protein. D genes are given only for firm matches. Clone sizes are shown as once, few, many or a size class.

>many|NA|TRBV12-3/TRBV12-4|TRBJ2-7
TGTGCCAGCAGCCATGAGTACGAGCAGTACTTC
CASSHEYEQYF
>many|TRBD2|TRBV29-1|TRBJ2-1
TGCAGCGTTGACCCCGGACTAGGTGAGCAGTTCTTC
CSVDPGLGEQFF
>many|NA|TRBV10-2|TRBJ1-5
TGCGCCAGCAGTGAGTCCGGAGGGGGGTATATGCCCCAGCATTTT
CASSESGGGYMPQHF
>many|NA|TRBV15|TRBJ2-1
TGTGCCACCAGCAGAGATGCGAGGGCACGAGAGCAGTTCTTC
CATSRDARAREQFF
>many|TRBD1|TRBV7-6|TRBJ1-1
TGTGCCAGCAGCTTCCCAGGGGGCGCGGGTACTGAAGCTTTCTTT
CASSFPGGAGTEAFF
>many|TRBD1|TRBV5-1|TRBJ2-7
TGCGCCAGTACCCGGGACAGGGGAAACTACGAGCAGTACTTC
CASTRDRGNYEQYF
>many|TRBD1|TRBV5-1|TRBJ1-2
TGCGCCAGCAGCCTGGGACAGAACTATGGCTACACCTTC
CASSLGQNYGYTF
>many|NA|TRBV5-4|TRBJ2-1
TGTGCCAGCAGCTTGGTAGGGGATGCGGAGCAGTTCTTC
CASSLVGDAEQFF
>many|NA|TRBV5-1|TRBJ2-3
TGCGCCAGCAGGTCAGGGGGCACAGATACGCAGTATTTT
CASRSGGTDTQYF
>many|TRBD1|TRBV15|TRBJ2-1
TGTGCCACCAGCAGAGGGGACAGGAATGAGCAGTTCTTC
CATSRGDRNEQFF
>many|NA|TRBV6-1|TRBJ2-1
TGTGCCAGCAGTGAAAGTAGGGGCGGGCAGTTCTTC
CASSESRGGQFF
>many|NA|TRBV20-1|TRBJ2-2
TGCAGTGCTAGGGAGCCAATACTCACCGGGGAGCTGTTTTTT
CSAREPILTGELFF
>medium-sized|NA|TRBV20-1|TRBJ2-7
TGCAGTGCTACCTCAGGACAGAACCACGAGCAGTACTTC
CSATSGQNHEQYF
>many|NA|TRBV5-1|TRBJ1-5
TGCGCCAGCGGGGAAGGGCCTGATCAGCCCCAGCATTTT
CASGEGPDQPQHF
>many|NA|TRBV5-1|TRBJ1-1
TGCGCCAGCAGCTTGGTGACAGGCAACACTGAAGCTTTCTTT
CASSLVTGNTEAFF
>many|NA|TRBV6-1|TRBJ1-2
TGTGCCAGCAGTCAGGGGCTAAGGGATGGCTACACCTTC
CASSQGLRDGYTF
>many|NA|TRBV14|TRBJ2-7
TGTGCCAGCAGCCGGTCAGGGTCCCACGAGCAGTACTTC
CASSRSGSHEQYF
>many|NA|TRBV20-1|TRBJ1-1
TGCAGTGCTAGAGATCATTGGGGGCGAGGAACTGAAGCTTTCTTT
CSARDHWGRGTEAFF